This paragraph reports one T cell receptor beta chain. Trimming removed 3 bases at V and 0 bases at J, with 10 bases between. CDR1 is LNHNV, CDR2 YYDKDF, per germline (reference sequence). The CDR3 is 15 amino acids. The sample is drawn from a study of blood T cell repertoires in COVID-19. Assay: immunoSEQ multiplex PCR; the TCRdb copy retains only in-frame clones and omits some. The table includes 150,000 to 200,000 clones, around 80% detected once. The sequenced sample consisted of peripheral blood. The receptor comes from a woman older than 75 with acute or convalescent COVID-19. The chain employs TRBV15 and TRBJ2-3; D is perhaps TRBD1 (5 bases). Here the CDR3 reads CATSSDSTSTDTQYF. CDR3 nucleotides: TGTGCCACCAGCAGCGACAGCACTAGCACAGATACGCAGTATTTT.